This T cell receptor beta chain emerged from a study of cytomegalovirus exposure and HLA in healthy donors (dated by TCRdb to the late 2010s). Notes on the research overall: An earlier analysis of approximately 600 of the donors reported about 250 Gb of sequence data and about 100 million unique TCR beta sequences from 150 million to 200 million T cells. An early release that covered about 640 HLA-typed donors contained around 300 gigabases of sequencing data and about 93 million unique TCR sequences. Of the approximately 400 genotyped donors, roughly 80% fell in the genetic ancestry cluster associated with self-reported Caucasian donors. The study was designed to test whether signatures of past pathogen exposure could be identified by cataloging public T cell receptors. The study used immunosequencing to profile the T cell repertoires of around 600 subjects and linked those repertoires to cytomegalovirus serostatus. Along with the roughly 610-subject first cohort, a separate validation cohort of over 90 different subjects was used. The study combined high-throughput TCR immunosequencing, statistical association of individual TCRs with disease status, and machine learning to predict cytomegalovirus infection status. In a later analysis, previously published TCR beta repertoires from about 670 donors were re-analyzed and high-resolution HLA genotyping was added so that TCR occurrence patterns could be studied. Rather than using new phenotypic data, the later analysis identified candidate immune exposures from TCR beta sequences and from how often those sequences occurred across donors. An earlier analysis of roughly 600 of the donors used high-throughput TCR beta sequencing to judge whether each TCR beta V gene segment behaved as functional or pseudogenic. Donor age, sex, ethnicity and CMV serostatus were compiled alongside the repertoire data. A later genetic analysis used genome-wide SNP genotypes for about 55% of the 666 donors, treating that subset as a discovery cohort. All discovery cohort repertoires had been generated using a single sequencing platform. Both class I and class II loci were covered by HLA typing, at four-digit resolution. The number of donors typed differed by locus, with about 629-640 for A, B, C, DRB1 and DQB1, around 520 for DQA1, 600 to 610 for DPA1, and 450 to 480 for DPB1. About five DR-DQ haplotypes were handled as single units for association and clustering, since linkage in the cohort was strong. Across 300 to 500 genotyped donors of the cohort, an average of approximately 200,000 unique TCR beta nucleotide sequences per donor were sequenced, and roughly a sixth of those sequences were non-productive.

The cohort was made up of 500 to 850 healthy bone marrow donors. At the time of sampling, every cohort member was nominally healthy, though immune exposures that went unrecorded were likely present. The donor was CMV seronegative and was included in the group of hundreds of seronegative cohort members. A peripheral blood sample was provided by each donor, and peripheral blood mononuclear cells were used for TCR beta sequencing. Genomic DNA was extracted from the blood cell samples with the Qiagen DNeasy Blood Extraction Kit. This clone was seen more than once but under ten times. There is no known antigen for this receptor. No base quality information exists; no much larger clone differs at one position. The junction shows trimming of 6 bases on V and 1 base on J, and the gene matches do not reach 5 bases of it. From cysteine to phenylalanine, the CDR3 is 15 amino acids long. Only the CDR3 DNA stays, 45 bases, in frame from base 1. CDR1 and CDR2 were assigned from the germline V gene as ENHRY and SYGVKD.

The library was generated by the immunoSEQ multiplex PCR assay. For the multiplex PCR, a mixture combining 60 forward primers for TCR Vbeta segments and 13 reverse primers for TCR Jbeta segments was used. The CDR3 region of rearranged TCR beta genes was amplified from genomic DNA by a multiplex PCR assay. On the Illumina HiSeq System, the amplified TCR beta libraries were sequenced as 87-base-pair reads. Concerning the study's data processing: A later analysis counted approximately 74 million unique TCR beta chains across the 666 repertoires, and roughly 10 million of these chains were shared by at least two donors. To remove PCR and sequencing errors, raw reads were error-corrected and collapsed into unique sequences using a nearest-neighbor algorithm that merged closely related sequences. V, D and J gene segments were assigned by aligning CDR3 sequences to IMGT reference sequences. For a sequence to be retained, a match of at least six nucleotides to both a V gene segment and a J gene segment was required. A rearrangement counted as productive if the CDR3 had no stop codons and remained in frame with V and J, and every other rearrangement counted as non-productive. Following IMGT convention, CDR3 was defined as the stretch from the second conserved V-encoded cysteine to the conserved J-encoded phenylalanine. The earlier analysis of about 610 of the donors excluded sequences that lacked an unambiguous match to a single V gene segment. In an earlier analysis of 587 of the donors, V segments were called functional above 56.7% productive rearrangements and were called segregating when the between-donor standard deviation exceeded 5%. A statistical classification framework was built to diagnose cytomegalovirus status from the catalog of TCR beta chain sequences. V and J gene assignment, in a later analysis, came from comparing TCR nucleotide sequences with IMGT/GENE-DB human TR gene sequences. In a later analysis, CDR3 sequences and most-parsimonious VDJ recombination scenarios were assigned using the TCRdist pipeline. In a later analysis, each TCR beta chain was defined by its CDR3 amino acid sequence together with its V-gene family, and reads without a unique V-gene family were excluded. In a later analysis, 450 to 600 highly shared, low-generation-probability nucleotide sequences were removed to address suspected cross-contamination and a sequencing artifact. For each public chain, a later analysis derived a clonal expansion index from normalized ranks of inferred template counts within each repertoire. Generation probabilities in a later analysis came from a VDJ recombination model fitted to out-of-frame rearrangements, and those results were checked against IGoR. In a later analysis, TCR-TCR, TCR-HLA and TCR-CMV co-occurrence was scored with hypergeometric tests, and a repertoire-size bias correction was applied to TCR pairs. In a later analysis, false discovery rates were estimated by permuting HLA or CMV assignments 20 times. In a later analysis, co-occurring TCRs were grouped with DBSCAN, and TCRdist sequence similarity was added when clustering was performed within HLA-allele-positive subsets. Repertoires with fewer than 30,000 or more than 120,000 public chains, plus five repertoires with anomalous nucleotide sharing, were excluded from co-occurrence clustering. This is the immuneACCESS table as TCRdb keeps it, with only in-frame sequences that have V and J called. A part of the clones is gone; compared with another copy, unresolved V genes explain less than half, and the rest is unexplained. V and J calls and clone size are given by that table; D and trimming were obtained from the DNA. The sample data list approximately 150,000 clones, and roughly three quarters of these were observed just once. In total, the top ten clones hold 3% to 4% of the sample.

Here is what the overall study found, with its caveats: The classifier was reported to diagnose cytomegalovirus status with high specificity and sensitivity in both the original cohort and the validation cohort. In a later analysis, HLA-associated TCR beta chains were found to be more clonally expanded and to have lower generation probabilities than equally common non-associated chains. In a later analysis, TCR association rates were found to vary across HLA loci, with the most associated TCRs seen for DRB1 alleles and the fewest for HLA-C alleles. A cluster of highly shared sequence variants was judged likely to be a technical artifact of the sequencing pipeline. The 87-base-pair reads could not distinguish some IMGT-functional V segments, including TRBV6-2 and TRBV6-3, so those segments were excluded. Because counts were too low, seventeen rarely observed V segments, including chromosome 9 orphons, were excluded from the earlier analysis of several hundred of the donors. Most CMV-associated TCR beta chains appeared to be HLA-restricted in a later analysis, and the HLA associations seemed to be driven largely by CMV exposure. The study gave a list of 150 to 200 TCR beta chains associated with cytomegalovirus. When HLA alleles, especially DR and DQ, strongly co-occurred, attributing TCR associations to individual alleles was difficult. Linkage disequilibrium might explain the correlated functional status among segregating V segments, but an unknown experimental factor could not be excluded. In vitro tests confirmed that a few of the cytomegalovirus-associated TCR beta chains recognize cytomegalovirus antigens. The only immune exposure information available for the cohort was CMV serostatus. In this cohort, only TCR beta chains were sequenced, and detectable features were limited by the absence of alpha or paired-chain data. Across donors, most TCR sequences were observed very rarely, whereas some public TCRs were present in many individuals. A later analysis reported that several top co-occurrence clusters appeared linked to parvovirus B19, influenza, CMV and Epstein-Barr virus. At a false discovery rate of 0.05, a later analysis linked roughly 17,000 TCR beta sequences to specific HLA alleles. A further reported finding was that TCR beta sequences accurately predicted the HLA-A and HLA-B alleles for most subjects in the first cohort. An earlier analysis of roughly 570 of the donors showed that most TCR beta V segments appeared in productive rearrangements either about 87% or about 30% of the time, which broadly matched IMGT annotations. The authors suggested that the approach could potentially be generalized to other disease states and immunological phenotypes. According to a later genetic analysis, donors in an Asian-associated ancestry cluster had fewer N-insertions in productive TCRs than the approximately 700-donor mean. In a later genetic analysis, a missense DCLRE1C variant was associated with V-gene and J-gene trimming of TCR beta chains, and the association was replicated in an independent cohort. Roughly uniform sequencing depth across donors was assumed in presence/absence analyses, although this assumption may not hold. Because HLA typing was unavailable for some donors at each locus, only the typed subset was used in association tests.

The sequence was obtained from a male donor in good health and CMV-seronegative. The sample consisted of PBMCs. This receptor chain uses TRBV10-3 and TRBJ1-2, with 10 bases matching TRBD1. The sequenced DNA: TGTGCCATCAGGACCGGACAGGGGGATAACTATGGCTACACCTTC. The resulting protein is CAIRTGQGDNYGYTF.